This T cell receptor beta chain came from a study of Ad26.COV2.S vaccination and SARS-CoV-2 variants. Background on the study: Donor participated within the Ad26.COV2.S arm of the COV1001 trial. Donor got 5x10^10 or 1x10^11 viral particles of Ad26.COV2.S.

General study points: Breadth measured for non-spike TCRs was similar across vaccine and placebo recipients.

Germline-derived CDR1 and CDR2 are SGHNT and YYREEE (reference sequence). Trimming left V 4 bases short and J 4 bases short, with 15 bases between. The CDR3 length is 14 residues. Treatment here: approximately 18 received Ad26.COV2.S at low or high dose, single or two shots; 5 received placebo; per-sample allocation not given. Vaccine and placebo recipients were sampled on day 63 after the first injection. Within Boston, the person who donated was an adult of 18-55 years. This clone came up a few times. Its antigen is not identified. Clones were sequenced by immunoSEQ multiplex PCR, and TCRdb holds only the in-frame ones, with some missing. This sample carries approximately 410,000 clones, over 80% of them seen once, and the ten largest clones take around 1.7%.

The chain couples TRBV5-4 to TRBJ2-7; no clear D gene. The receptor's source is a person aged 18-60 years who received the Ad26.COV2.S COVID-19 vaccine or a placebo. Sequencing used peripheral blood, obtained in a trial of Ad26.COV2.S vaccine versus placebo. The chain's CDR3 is CASSTFSRVYEQYF. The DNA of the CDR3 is TGTGCCAGCAGCACATTTTCCCGAGTATACGAGCAGTACTTC.